This entry features one T cell receptor beta chain sequence. Its target is unknown. Per the authors' pipeline: A classifier for distant metastasis in papillary thyroid cancer was constructed using CDR3 differences observed across clinicopathological groups. TCRdb reassembled clones from the PCR reads with MiXCR. The V and J calls reflect TCRdb's pipeline rather than the authors' work. The table shows around 15,000 clones, with approximately 19% occurring only once. The source of the sample is a study of metastatic and nonmetastatic thyroid tumors. At the level of the study: Patients with malignant and benign thyroid disease provided blood and tumor or nodule tissue, whose repertoires were compared. The study's findings and limits: Patients with malignant thyroid tumors reportedly had significantly higher TCR beta diversity than those with benign nodules, in blood and tumor.

Germline values: CDR1 SGHAT, CDR2 FQNNGV. The CDR3 is 13 residues long. The ends were cut back, 4 bases at V and 12 bases at J, with 16 bases in the middle. Each patient went into thyroid surgery without having received any treatment. This chain links TRBV11-2 with TRBJ2-1, with a possible D match to TRBD2 (6 bases). The source material was blood. This TCR came from a female donor with papillary thyroid cancer or a benign thyroid nodule (not recorded which). Some clones in this sample may be carry-over from other donors' samples. CDR3 protein: CASSSQRTKGQFF. DNA of the CDR3: TGTGCCAGCAGCTCCCAGCGGACTAAGGGGCAGTTCTTC.